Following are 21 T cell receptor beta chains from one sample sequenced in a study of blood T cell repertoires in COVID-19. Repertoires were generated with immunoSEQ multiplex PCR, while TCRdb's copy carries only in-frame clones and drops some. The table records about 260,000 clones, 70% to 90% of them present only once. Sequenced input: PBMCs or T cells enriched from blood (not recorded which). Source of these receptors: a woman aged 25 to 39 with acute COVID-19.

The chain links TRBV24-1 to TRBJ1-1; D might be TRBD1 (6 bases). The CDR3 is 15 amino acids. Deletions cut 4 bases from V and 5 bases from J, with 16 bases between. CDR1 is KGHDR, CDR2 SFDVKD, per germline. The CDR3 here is CATSDPGRGGTEAFF. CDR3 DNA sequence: TGTGCCACCAGTGACCCGGGGAGGGGGGGGACTGAAGCTTTCTTT.

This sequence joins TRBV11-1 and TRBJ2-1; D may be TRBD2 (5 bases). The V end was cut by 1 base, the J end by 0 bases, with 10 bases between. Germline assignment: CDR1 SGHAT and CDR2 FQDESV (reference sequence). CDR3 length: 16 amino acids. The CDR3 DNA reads TGTGCCAGCAGCTTAGATTACACTAGCTCCTACAATGAGCAGTTCTTC. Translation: CASSLDYTSSYNEQFF.

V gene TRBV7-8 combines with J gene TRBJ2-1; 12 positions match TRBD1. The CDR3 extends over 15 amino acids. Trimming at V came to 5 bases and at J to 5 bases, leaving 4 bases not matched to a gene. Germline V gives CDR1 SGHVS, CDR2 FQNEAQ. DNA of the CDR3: TGTGCCAGCAGCGTCGGGACAGGGGGCCACAATGAGCAGTTCTTC. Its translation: CASSVGTGGHNEQFF.

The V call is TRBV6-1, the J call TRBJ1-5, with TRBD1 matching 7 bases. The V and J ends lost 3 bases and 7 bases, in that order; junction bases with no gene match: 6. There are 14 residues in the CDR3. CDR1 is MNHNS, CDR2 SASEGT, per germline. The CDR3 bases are TGTGCCAGCAGTGATAGACAGGGCATCCAGCCCCAGCATTTT. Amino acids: CASSDRQGIQPQHF.

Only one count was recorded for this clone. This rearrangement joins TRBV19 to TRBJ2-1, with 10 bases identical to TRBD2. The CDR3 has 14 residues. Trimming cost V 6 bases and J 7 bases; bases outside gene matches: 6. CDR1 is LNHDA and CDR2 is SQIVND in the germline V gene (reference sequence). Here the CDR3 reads CASSPGLAKNEQFF. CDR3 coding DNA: TGTGCCAGTAGCCCGGGACTAGCGAAAAATGAGCAGTTCTTC.

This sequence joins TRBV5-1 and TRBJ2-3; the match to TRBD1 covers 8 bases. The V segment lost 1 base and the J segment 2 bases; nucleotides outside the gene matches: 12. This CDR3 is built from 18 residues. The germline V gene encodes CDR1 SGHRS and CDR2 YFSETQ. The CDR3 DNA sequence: TGCGCCAGCAGCTTGTTGGGTCGCCCGGACAGGGACACAGATACGCAGTATTTT. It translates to CASSLLGRPDRDTDTQYF.

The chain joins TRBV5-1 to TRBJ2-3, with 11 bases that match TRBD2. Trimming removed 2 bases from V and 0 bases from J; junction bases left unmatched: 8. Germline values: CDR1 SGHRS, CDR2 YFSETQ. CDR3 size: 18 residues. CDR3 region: CASSFVPWTSGSTDTQYF. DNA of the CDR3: TGCGCCAGCAGCTTTGTCCCCTGGACTAGCGGGAGCACAGATACGCAGTATTTT.

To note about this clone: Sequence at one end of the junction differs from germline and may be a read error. This chain's CDR3 is CASSSGQGLLF. The CDR3 DNA is TGTGCCAGCAGCTCAGGACAGGGCCTTCTCTTC. The rearrangement uses TRBV7-2 and TRBJ1-2; 8 bases line up with TRBD1. CDR3 length equals 11 residues. From germline, CDR1 is SGHTA and CDR2 FQGNSA.

CDR3 in amino acids: CASSVETGGEQYF. DNA for the CDR3: TGTGCCAGCAGCGTAGAAACAGGGGGAGAGCAGTACTTC. V gene TRBV9 combines with J gene TRBJ2-7; TRBD1 agrees at 8 bases. The J segment lost 7 bases and the V segment lost 0 bases, leaving 3 bases of the junction unmatched. Germline lookup yields CDR1 SGDLS and CDR2 YYNGEE. The CDR3 loop spans 13 amino acids.

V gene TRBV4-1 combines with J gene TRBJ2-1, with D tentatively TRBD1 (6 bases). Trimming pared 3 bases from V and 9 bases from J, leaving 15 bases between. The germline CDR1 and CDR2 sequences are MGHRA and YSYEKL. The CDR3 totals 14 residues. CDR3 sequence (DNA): TGCGCCAGCAGCCAGACCGGGACATCCAGTGAGCAGTTCTTC. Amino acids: CASSQTGTSSEQFF.

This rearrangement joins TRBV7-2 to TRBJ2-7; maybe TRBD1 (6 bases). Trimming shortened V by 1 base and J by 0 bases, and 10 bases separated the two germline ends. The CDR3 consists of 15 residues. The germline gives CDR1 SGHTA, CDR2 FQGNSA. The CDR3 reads CASSLVRGSSYEQYF. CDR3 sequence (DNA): TGTGCCAGCAGCTTAGTTAGGGGGAGCTCCTACGAGCAGTACTTC.

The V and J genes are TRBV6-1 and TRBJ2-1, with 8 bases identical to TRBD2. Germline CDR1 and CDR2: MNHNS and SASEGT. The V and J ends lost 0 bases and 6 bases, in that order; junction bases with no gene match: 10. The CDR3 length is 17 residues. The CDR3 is CASSEALGLVKTNEQFF. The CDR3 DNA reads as TGTGCCAGCAGTGAAGCCTTGGGACTAGTTAAGACCAATGAGCAGTTCTTC.

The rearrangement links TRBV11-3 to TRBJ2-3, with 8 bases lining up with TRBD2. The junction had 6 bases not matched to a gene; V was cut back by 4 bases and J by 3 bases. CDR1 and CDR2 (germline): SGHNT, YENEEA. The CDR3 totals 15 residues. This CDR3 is CASSSNERETDTQYF. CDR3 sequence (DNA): TGTGCCAGCAGCTCCAACGAGCGGGAGACAGATACGCAGTATTTT.

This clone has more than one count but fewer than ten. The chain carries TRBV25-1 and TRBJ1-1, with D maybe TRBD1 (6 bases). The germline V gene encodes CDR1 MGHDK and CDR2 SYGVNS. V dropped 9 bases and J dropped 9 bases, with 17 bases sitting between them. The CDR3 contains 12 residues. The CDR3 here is CASQNGGAKAFF. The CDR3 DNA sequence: TGTGCCAGTCAAAACGGGGGGGCAAAAGCTTTCTTT.

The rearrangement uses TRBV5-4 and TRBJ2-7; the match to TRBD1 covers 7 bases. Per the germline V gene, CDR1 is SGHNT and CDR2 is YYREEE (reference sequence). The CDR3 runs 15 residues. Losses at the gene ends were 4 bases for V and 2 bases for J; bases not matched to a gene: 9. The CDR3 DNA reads TGTGCCAGCAGCCTAACGGGACAGTGGGCCTACGAGCAGTACTTC. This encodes CASSLTGQWAYEQYF.

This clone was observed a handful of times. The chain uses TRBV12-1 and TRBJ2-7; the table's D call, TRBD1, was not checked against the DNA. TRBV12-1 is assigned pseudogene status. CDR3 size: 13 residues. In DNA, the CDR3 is TGTGCCAGCAGCGAAGACATGAACTACGAGCAGTACTTC. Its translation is CASSEDMNYEQYF.

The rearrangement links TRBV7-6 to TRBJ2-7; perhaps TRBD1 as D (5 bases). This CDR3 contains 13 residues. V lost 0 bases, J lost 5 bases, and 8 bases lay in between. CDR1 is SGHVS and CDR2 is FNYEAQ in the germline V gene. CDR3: CASSLASGNEQYF. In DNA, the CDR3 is TGTGCCAGCAGCTTAGCGTCAGGGAACGAGCAGTACTTC.

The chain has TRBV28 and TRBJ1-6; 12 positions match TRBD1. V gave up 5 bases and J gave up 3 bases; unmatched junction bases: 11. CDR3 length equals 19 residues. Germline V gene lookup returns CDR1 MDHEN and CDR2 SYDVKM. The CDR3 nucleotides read TGTGCCAGCAGTCGGACCCGGGACAGGGGGCCCGGCTATAATTCACCCCTCCACTTT. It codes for CASSRTRDRGPGYNSPLHF. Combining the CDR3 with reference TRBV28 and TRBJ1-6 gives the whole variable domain DVKVTQSSRYLVKRTGEKVFLECVQDMDHENMFWYRQDPGLGLRLIYFSYDVKMKEKGDIPEGYSVSREKKERFSLILESASTNQTSMYLCASSRTRDRGPGYNSPLHFGNGTRLTVT.

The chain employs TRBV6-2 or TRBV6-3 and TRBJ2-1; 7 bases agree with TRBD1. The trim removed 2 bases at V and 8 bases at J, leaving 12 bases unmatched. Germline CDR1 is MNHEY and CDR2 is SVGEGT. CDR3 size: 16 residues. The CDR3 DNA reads TGTGCCAGCAGTTACCGAATCCGCCAGCAGGGGGATGAGCAGTTCTTC. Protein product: CASSYRIRQQGDEQFF.

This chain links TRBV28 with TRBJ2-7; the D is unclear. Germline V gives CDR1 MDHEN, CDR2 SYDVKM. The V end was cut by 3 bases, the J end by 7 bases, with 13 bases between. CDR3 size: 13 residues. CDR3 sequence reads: CASSFPAKEEQYF. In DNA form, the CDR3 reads TGTGCCAGCAGTTTCCCTGCCAAAGAGGAGCAGTACTTC.

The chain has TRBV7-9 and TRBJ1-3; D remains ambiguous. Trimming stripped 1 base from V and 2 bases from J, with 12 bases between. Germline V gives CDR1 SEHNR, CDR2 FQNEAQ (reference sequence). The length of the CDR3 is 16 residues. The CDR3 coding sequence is TGTGCCAGCAGCTTAGGGATGGGCGAGACTGGAAACACCATATATTTT. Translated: CASSLGMGETGNTIYF.